What follows are 15 T cell receptor beta chains derived from one specimen sequenced in a study of T cell clonotyping in hematopoietic cell transplantation. Generated by immunoSEQ multiplex PCR, the TCRdb table keeps only in-frame clones and is missing some. The repertoire consists of approximately 80,000 clones, with 90% to 97% occurring once and the leading ten covering roughly 1.5%. Regarding time point: recipient sample about 28 days before transplant, after cytoreduction. The source material was peripheral blood mononuclear cells, sampled before stem cell transplant. Receptors originate from a woman between 45 and 60 years old with acute myeloid leukemia. Some clones in this sample may be carry-over from other donors' samples.

This chain connects TRBV30 to TRBJ1-1, with 7 bases lining up with TRBD1. The CDR3 is made up of 12 amino acids. V lost 4 bases to trimming and J lost 4 bases; unmatched junction nucleotides: 3. Germline CDR1 reads GTSNPN; CDR2 reads SVGIG (reference sequence). CDR3 loop: CAWKGQFTEAFF. CDR3 DNA: TGTGCCTGGAAGGGACAGTTCACTGAAGCTTTCTTT.

The rearrangement links TRBV4-2 to TRBJ1-5; TRBD1 might be the D (5 bases). The CDR3 contains 14 residues. Looked up from germline, CDR1 is LGHNA and CDR2 is YNFKEQ. With 3 bases removed from V and 7 bases from J, the gap between germline ends came to 13 bases. In DNA form, the CDR3 reads TGTGCCAGCAGCCAGGGGGGAGTTTCACAGCCCCAGCATTTT. Its translation: CASSQGGVSQPQHF.

J is TRBJ1-5 and V is TRBV4-1; the D is unclear. V was clipped by 2 bases and J by 4 bases, with 15 bases between them. Germline V CDR1 and CDR2: MGHRA, YSYEKL. The length of the CDR3 is 16 residues. The CDR3 DNA follows: TGCGCCAGCAGCCAATGGGTGGGTTTCGATAATCAGCCCCAGCATTTT. Its translation is CASSQWVGFDNQPQHF.

The chain has TRBV5-1 and TRBJ1-3; 9 positions agree with TRBD1. There are 16 residues in the CDR3. In germline, CDR1 is SGHRS, CDR2 YFSETQ. After removal of 4 bases from V and 2 bases from J, the junction contained 7 bases not matched to a gene. CDR3 region: CASSRRTGVTGNTIYF. Written as DNA, the CDR3 is TGCGCCAGCAGCAGGAGGACAGGGGTAACTGGAAACACCATATATTTT.

In its sample, this clone was seen once. The rearrangement joins TRBV2 to TRBJ1-5, with 7 nucleotides matching TRBD1. The CDR3 length is 15 residues. Looked up from germline, CDR1 is SNHLY and CDR2 is FYNNEI. The J segment lost 1 base and the V segment lost 6 bases, leaving 6 bases of the junction unmatched. The CDR3 spells CASRRQGGSNQPQHF. The CDR3 region has the DNA TGTGCCAGCAGACGACAGGGAGGGAGCAATCAGCCCCAGCATTTT.

This clone was seen once. J is TRBJ2-1 and V is TRBV5-1; 8 positions agree with TRBD2. V dropped 1 base and J dropped 3; count of bases not matched to a gene: 0. The CDR3 has 14 residues. Germline assignment: CDR1 SGHRS and CDR2 YFSETQ. The CDR3 region is CASSLSGGYNEQFF. CDR3 sequence (DNA): TGCGCCAGCAGCTTGAGCGGGGGCTACAATGAGCAGTTCTTC.

The chain joins TRBV9 to TRBJ2-2; 7 positions agree with TRBD2. CDR3 length: 15 residues. Germline values: CDR1 SGDLS, CDR2 YYNGEE. V lost 2 bases to trimming and J lost 5 bases; unmatched junction nucleotides: 6. Here the CDR3 reads CASSVLAGGTGELFF. As DNA, the CDR3 is TGTGCCAGCAGCGTCTTAGCGGGTGGGACCGGGGAGCTGTTTTTT.

The chain combines TRBV2 with TRBJ2-7; 10 bases map to TRBD2. In germline, CDR1 is SNHLY, CDR2 FYNNEI. The CDR3 is made up of 15 amino acids. The V segment lost 5 bases and the J segment 0 bases; nucleotides outside the gene matches: 4. The CDR3 sequence: CASSFSGGSSYEQYF. The CDR3 bases are TGTGCCAGCAGTTTTAGCGGGGGGAGCTCCTACGAGCAGTACTTC. The variable domain in full, with the rest retrieved from reference TRBV2 and TRBJ2-7, is EPEVTQTPSHQVTQMGQEVILRCVPISNHLYFYWYRQILGQKVEFLVSFYNNEISEKSEIFDDQFSVERPDGSNFTLKIRSTKLEDSAMYFCASSFSGGSSYEQYFGPGTRLTVT.

The chain has TRBV6-1 and TRBJ2-2, with D unclear. The V and J ends lost 4 bases and 0 bases respectively, with 9 bases between them. The CDR3 is 15 residues long. In germline, CDR1 is MNHNS, CDR2 SASEGT. The CDR3 DNA follows: TGTGCCAGCAGTGTGGGCAGTCCGAACACCGGGGAGCTGTTTTTT. Its translation: CASSVGSPNTGELFF.

CDR3 sequence: CAWSDFRGYGYTF. The CDR3 DNA reads TGTGCCTGGAGTGATTTTAGAGGCTATGGCTACACCTTC. This chain connects TRBV30 to TRBJ1-2; D not resolved. Trimming took 1 base from V and 4 from J, leaving 10 bases between them. CDR3 size: 13 residues. Germline CDR1 reads GTSNPN; CDR2 reads SVGIG (reference sequence).

V gene TRBV6-5 combines with J gene TRBJ1-2; a weak D match, TRBD1 (6 bases). V dropped 7 bases and J dropped 2 bases, with 14 bases sitting between them. Germline V gene sequence: CDR1 MNHEY, CDR2 SVGAGI. The CDR3 contains 14 residues. The CDR3 nucleotides are TGTGCCAGCAACTCCAGGACAGAGAACTATGGCTACACCTTC. This translates into CASNSRTENYGYTF.

V and J are TRBV4-2 and TRBJ2-3; 9 nucleotides match TRBD2. CDR1 is LGHNA and CDR2 is YNFKEQ in the germline V gene. The CDR3 contains 16 residues. Trimming at V came to 0 bases and at J to 1 base, leaving 2 bases not matched to a gene. CDR3 residues: CASSQDWTSGTDTQYF. CDR3 sequence (DNA): TGTGCCAGCAGCCAAGATTGGACTAGCGGCACAGATACGCAGTATTTT.

J is TRBJ1-5 and V is TRBV6-5, with TRBD1 matching 9 bases. CDR1 and CDR2 from the germline V gene are MNHEY and SVGAGI. V dropped 6 bases and J dropped 7; count of bases not matched to a gene: 4. This CDR3 comprises 13 residues. DNA of the CDR3: TGTGCCAGCAGAAGGACAGGGGAACAGCCCCAGCATTTT. Translation gives CASRRTGEQPQHF.

This clone was counted a single time. V is TRBV7-2 and J is TRBJ2-1, with TRBD2 matching over 10 bases. J was trimmed by 9 bases and V by 5 bases; bases with no gene match: 7. This CDR3 has 14 amino acids. CDR1 SGHTA and CDR2 FQGNSA come from the germline V gene. Written as DNA, the CDR3 is TGTGCCAGCAGCCAAATGCTAGCGGGAGTTGAGCAGTTCTTC. As protein: CASSQMLAGVEQFF.

This CDR3 is CASSREYGSGGTF. The CDR3 DNA is TGTGCCAGCAGCCGGGAATACGGGTCAGGGGGCACCTTC. J is TRBJ1-2 and V is TRBV5-6; TRBD1 matches at 7 bases. CDR1 is SGHDT and CDR2 is YYEEEE in the germline V gene. V was clipped by 4 bases and J by 13 bases; unmatched bases: 13. This CDR3 has 13 amino acids.